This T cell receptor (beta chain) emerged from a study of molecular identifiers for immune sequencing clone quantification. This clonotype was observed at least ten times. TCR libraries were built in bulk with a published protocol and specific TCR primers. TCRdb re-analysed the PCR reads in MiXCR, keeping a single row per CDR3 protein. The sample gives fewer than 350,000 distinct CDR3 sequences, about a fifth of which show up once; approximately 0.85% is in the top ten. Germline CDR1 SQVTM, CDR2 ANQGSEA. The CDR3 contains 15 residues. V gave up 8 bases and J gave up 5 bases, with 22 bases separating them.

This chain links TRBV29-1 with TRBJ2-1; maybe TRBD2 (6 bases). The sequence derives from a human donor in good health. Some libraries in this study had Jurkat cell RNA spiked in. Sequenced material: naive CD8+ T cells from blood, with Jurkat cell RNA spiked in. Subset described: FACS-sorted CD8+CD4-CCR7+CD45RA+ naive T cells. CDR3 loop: CSHAPGLLDHNEQFF. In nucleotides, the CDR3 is TGCAGCCATGCCCCGGGACTTCTCGACCACAATGAGCAGTTCTTC.